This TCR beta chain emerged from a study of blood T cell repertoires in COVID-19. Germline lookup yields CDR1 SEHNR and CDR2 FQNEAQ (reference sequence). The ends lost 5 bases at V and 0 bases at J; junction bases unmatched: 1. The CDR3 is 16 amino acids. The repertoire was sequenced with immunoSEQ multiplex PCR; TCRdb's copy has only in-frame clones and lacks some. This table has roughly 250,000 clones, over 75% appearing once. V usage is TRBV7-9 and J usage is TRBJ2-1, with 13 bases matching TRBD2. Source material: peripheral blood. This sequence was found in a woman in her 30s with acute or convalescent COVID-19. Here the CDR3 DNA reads TGTGCCAGCAGCCGGACTAGCGGGAGCTCCTACAATGAGCAGTTCTTC. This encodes CASSRTSGSSYNEQFF.